This TCR beta chain is drawn from a study of cytotoxic CD8 clonotypes in ibrutinib-treated CLL. Whole-study context: When averaged across all of the samples, the counts came to a few hundred thousand productive templates and some 93,000 productive rearrangements. General observations from the study: At progression, clonality fell back toward baseline after rising at ibrutinib response.

As concerns this clone: Its target is not known.

The assay was immunoSEQ multiplex PCR, and TCRdb's table has in-frame clones only and misses some. The sample yields some 25,000 clones, just under 80% seen once. V lost 5 bases, J lost 11 bases, and 18 bases lay in between. Germline V gene sequence: CDR1 SGHVS, CDR2 FQNEAQ. The CDR3 runs 13 residues. The sequencing used PBMCs, collected before ibrutinib treatment. This sequence originates from a human donor with chronic lymphocytic leukemia. The chain links TRBV7-8 to TRBJ1-1; D may be TRBD1 (5 bases). The CDR3 nucleotides are TGTGCCAGCAGCCCGGGGGGTTTTGGGTGGGCTTTCTTT. It yields the protein CASSPGGFGWAFF.